Presented here are 27 T cell receptor beta chains from one specimen sequenced in a study of cytomegalovirus exposure and HLA in healthy donors. The PCR ran on 60 Vbeta and 13 Jbeta primers. Some clones are missing from TCRdb's copy, which holds only in-frame ones; the method was immunoSEQ multiplex PCR. The sample has more than 130,000 clones, approximately 73% seen once; the top ten hold about 15%. The sequenced sample consisted of PBMCs. These receptors were collected from a human donor in good health.

This clone showed up just a few times. This chain links TRBV5-1 with TRBJ2-5; TRBD2 agrees at 8 bases. Per germline, CDR1 SGHRS and CDR2 YFSETQ. The CDR3 extends over 14 amino acids. The V gene end was trimmed by 0 bases and the J gene end by 7 bases; junction bases not matched to a gene: 5. The CDR3 DNA sequence: TGCGCCAGCAGCTTGGCGGGAGGGCCGGGGACCCAGTACTTC. Translating it yields CASSLAGGPGTQYF.

The chain links TRBV7-9 to TRBJ1-1; D may be TRBD1 (5 bases). The ends were cut back, 5 bases at V and 11 bases at J, with 12 bases in the middle. The CDR3 is made up of 11 amino acids. Per germline, CDR1 SEHNR and CDR2 FQNEAQ (reference sequence). The CDR3: CASSAGREAFF. As DNA, the CDR3 is TGTGCCAGCAGCGCGGGACGGGAGGCTTTCTTT.

The rearrangement joins TRBV27 to TRBJ2-2; 7 bases line up with TRBD1. Germline CDR1 reads MNHEY; CDR2 reads SMNVEV (reference sequence). Trimming removed 6 bases from V and 5 bases from J; junction bases left unmatched: 12. The CDR3 loop spans 16 amino acids. The CDR3 nucleotides read TGTGCCAGCAGCAATCCACAGGGGTTTGGTACCGGGGAGCTGTTTTTT. Residues: CASSNPQGFGTGELFF.

The gene calls are TRBV19 and TRBJ2-7; 8 positions agree with TRBD1. Germline V lookup: CDR1 LNHDA, CDR2 SQIVND (reference sequence). The V and J ends lost 1 base and 2 bases, in that order; junction bases with no gene match: 7. The CDR3 spans 16 residues. CDR3 DNA: TGTGCCAGTAGTATAGGACCCGGGGGACAGGCCTACGAGCAGTACTTC. It encodes CASSIGPGGQAYEQYF. Full variable domain (remainder filled in from reference TRBV19 and TRBJ2-7): DGGITQSPKYLFRKEGQNVTLSCEQNLNHDAMYWYRQDPGQGLRLIYYSQIVNDFQKGDIAEGYSVSREKKESFPLTVTSAQKNPTAFYLCASSIGPGGQAYEQYFGPGTRLTVT.

V usage is TRBV18 and J usage is TRBJ1-1, with 8 nucleotides matching TRBD1. Trimming took 4 bases from V and 8 from J; bases not matched to a gene: 3. Looked up from germline, CDR1 is KGHSH and CDR2 is LQKENI. The CDR3 is 12 residues long. CDR3 residues: CASSQDREEAFF. Written as DNA, the CDR3 is TGTGCCAGCTCACAGGACAGGGAGGAAGCTTTCTTT. Based on the CDR3 plus reference TRBV18 and TRBJ1-1, the full variable domain is NAGVMQNPRHLVRRRGQEARLRCSPMKGHSHVYWYRQLPEEGLKFMVYLQKENIIDESGMPKERFSAEFPKEGPSILRIQQVVRGDSAAYFCASSQDREEAFFGQGTRLTVV.

V and J are TRBV6-6 and TRBJ1-2; TRBD1 aligns across 7 bases. The V and J ends lost 6 bases and 4 bases, in that order; junction bases with no gene match: 8. This CDR3 region has 14 residues. Germline-derived CDR1 and CDR2 are MNHNY and SVGAGI (reference sequence). DNA for the CDR3: TGTGCCAGCAGCCCCGACAGGGACGTCTATGGCTACACCTTC. Residues: CASSPDRDVYGYTF.

This rearrangement joins TRBV5-1 to TRBJ2-3, with D maybe TRBD2 (5 bases). CDR3 length: 13 amino acids. Trimming stripped 4 bases from V and 2 bases from J, with 8 bases between. Germline assignment: CDR1 SGHRS and CDR2 YFSETQ. The CDR3 spells CASSRTVTDTQYF. CDR3 sequence (DNA): TGCGCCAGCAGCCGGACTGTCACAGATACGCAGTATTTT. The complete variable domain, with remaining parts taken from reference TRBV5-1 and TRBJ2-3, reads KAGVTQTPRYLIKTRGQQVTLSCSPISGHRSVSWYQQTPGQGLQFLFEYFSETQRNKGNFPGRFSGRQFSNSRSEMNVSTLELGDSALYLCASSRTVTDTQYFGPGTRLTVL.

The chain carries TRBV7-9 and TRBJ2-5; D may be TRBD1 (5 bases). Germline loops: CDR1 SEHNR, CDR2 FQNEAQ (reference sequence). With 1 base removed from V and 4 bases from J, the gap between germline ends came to 13 bases. The CDR3 spans 15 residues. CDR3 bases: TGTGCCAGCAGCTTAGGACGGTGGGGCCCAGAGACCCAGTACTTC. Its translation: CASSLGRWGPETQYF.

This sequence joins TRBV7-9 and TRBJ1-2, with unresolved D. The CDR3 covers 13 residues. Germline loops: CDR1 SEHNR, CDR2 FQNEAQ (reference sequence). The V gene lost 1 base and the J gene lost 4 bases, with 7 bases spanning the gap. The chain's CDR3 is CASSLDRLYGYTF. The CDR3 region has the DNA TGTGCCAGCAGCTTAGACCGACTCTATGGCTACACCTTC.

In its sample, this clone was seen a few times. The chain joins TRBV6-1 to TRBJ2-2; a weak D match, TRBD1 (5 bases). Germline V CDR1 and CDR2: MNHNS, SASEGT. The length of the CDR3 is 13 residues. Trimming took 6 bases from V and 6 from J, leaving 11 bases between them. As DNA, the CDR3 is TGTGCCAGCAGGATAGGGGTTGCCGGGGAGCTGTTTTTT. Its translation: CASRIGVAGELFF.

This clone appeared once. J is TRBJ1-3 and V is TRBV21-1. TRBV21-1 is noted as a pseudogene. This CDR3 comprises 12 residues. CDR3 protein: CASTGSGNTIYF. Here the CDR3 DNA reads TGTGCCAGCACCGGGTCTGGAAACACCATATATTTT.

The genes are TRBV5-1 and TRBJ1-2; D is unclear. V lost 0 bases and J lost 2, with 8 bases in between. CDR1 and CDR2 (germline): SGHRS, YFSETQ. The CDR3 runs 14 residues. The CDR3 here is CASSLAPQNYGYTF. The CDR3 bases are TGCGCCAGCAGCTTGGCCCCACAGAACTATGGCTACACCTTC.

The chain has TRBV6-6 and TRBJ2-5; D is possibly TRBD2 (6 bases). The V end lost 8 bases, the J end lost 9 bases, and 22 bases lay between the germline ends. This CDR3 has 14 amino acids. Germline-derived CDR1 and CDR2 are MNHNY and SVGAGI (reference sequence). CDR3: CASAGGIPSEAQYF. The CDR3 nucleotides are TGTGCCAGCGCTGGGGGGATACCAAGTGAGGCCCAGTACTTC.

In this sample, this clone turned up a few times. V usage is TRBV5-1 and J usage is TRBJ1-1, with D possibly TRBD1 on 5 matching bases. The germline CDR1 and CDR2 sequences are SGHRS and YFSETQ. V lost 2 bases and J 4 bases, leaving 12 bases between the germline ends. This CDR3 region has 14 residues. DNA for the CDR3: TGCGCCAGCAGCTTTGCGGGGGATTTCACTGAAGCTTTCTTT. Amino acid sequence: CASSFAGDFTEAFF.

The chain couples TRBV6-1 to TRBJ2-1; TRBD1 is a possible D gene (7 bases). The CDR3 runs to 16 residues. Trimming left V 2 bases short and J 6 bases short, with 17 bases between. Germline-derived CDR1 and CDR2 are MNHNS and SASEGT. CDR3 in DNA: TGTGCCAGCAGTGAATTCCAGGGGGACTTGGGCAATGAGCAGTTCTTC. This translates into CASSEFQGDLGNEQFF.

The rearrangement joins TRBV6-5 to TRBJ2-2, with D possibly matching TRBD2 (6 bases). In germline, CDR1 is MNHEY, CDR2 SVGAGI. V was clipped by 11 bases and J by 7 bases, with 17 bases between them. The length of the CDR3 is 13 residues. CDR3 bases: TGTGCCTGTAGCGGAAAAGCGGACGGGGAGCTGTTTTTT. This gives the protein CACSGKADGELFF.

The chain employs TRBV30 and TRBJ2-5; D gene uncertain. CDR3 size: 13 residues. Germline CDR1 and CDR2: GTSNPN and SVGIG (reference sequence). Trimming shortened V by 2 bases and J by 2 bases, and 9 bases separated the two germline ends. Here the CDR3 DNA reads TGTGCCTGGAGTAAAGAACTTCAAGAGACCCAGTACTTC. Translating it yields CAWSKELQETQYF.

The gene calls are TRBV15 and TRBJ2-1, with TRBD1 matching over 11 bases. The J segment lost 5 bases and the V segment lost 3 bases, leaving 3 bases of the junction unmatched. Germline values: CDR1 LNHNV, CDR2 YYDKDF (reference sequence). CDR3 length: 15 amino acids. The CDR3 bases are TGTGCCACCAGCAGCACGGGACAGGGGGACAATGAGCAGTTCTTC. Its translation: CATSSTGQGDNEQFF.

The CDR3 loop is CASIEREGTYNEQFF. The CDR3 nucleotides are TGTGCCAGCATCGAGCGGGAGGGTACCTACAATGAGCAGTTCTTC. V gene TRBV7-9 combines with J gene TRBJ2-1, with TRBD2 matching 10 bases. V shed 7 bases, J shed 2 bases, and the junction held 5 bases outside the gene matches. CDR3 length: 15 amino acids. Germline loops: CDR1 SEHNR, CDR2 FQNEAQ (reference sequence). The full variable domain, its missing parts supplied by reference TRBV7-9 and TRBJ2-1, is DTGVSQNPRHKITKRGQNVTFRCDPISEHNRLYWYRQTLGQGPEFLTYFQNEAQLEKSRLLSDRFSAERPKGSFSTLEIQRTEQGDSAMYLCASIEREGTYNEQFFGPGTRLTVL.

This chain links TRBV28 with TRBJ2-7, with 7 positions matching TRBD1. Germline V CDR1 and CDR2: MDHEN, SYDVKM. This CDR3 has 15 amino acids. With 4 bases clipped from V and 0 bases from J, the junction kept 6 bases outside the gene matches. CDR3 in DNA: TGTGCCAGCAGTTCCCCGGGACAGAGCTCCTACGAGCAGTACTTC. Protein: CASSSPGQSSYEQYF.

This chain links TRBV11-2 with TRBJ1-1; D gene uncertain. CDR3 size: 14 residues. Per the germline V gene, CDR1 is SGHAT and CDR2 is FQNNGV. Trimming removed 3 bases at V and 1 base at J, with 9 bases between. The CDR3 DNA follows: TGTGCCAGCAGCTTGGCAGGTGGGAACACTGAAGCTTTCTTT. Encoded protein: CASSLAGGNTEAFF.

V is TRBV18 and J is TRBJ2-7; possible D gene TRBD1, 6 bases. V shed 3 bases and J shed 3 bases, with 15 bases lying between them. CDR3 length: 15 residues. Germline values: CDR1 KGHSH, CDR2 LQKENI. The CDR3 is CASSPGGGAIYEQYF. The CDR3, as DNA: TGTGCCAGCTCACCCGGTGGGGGCGCCATCTACGAGCAGTACTTC.

Here the CDR3 DNA reads TGCGCCAGCAGCCGACTGAATCCCGGGGAGCTGTTTTTT. Encoded protein: CASSRLNPGELFF. V and J are TRBV4-1 and TRBJ2-2, with no clear D. Trimming took off 4 bases at V and 6 bases at J, with 9 bases between the two ends. The germline V gene has CDR1 MGHRA and CDR2 YSYEKL. This CDR3 has 13 amino acids.

This clone was seen only a few times. The rearrangement uses TRBV6-4 and TRBJ1-1; D possibly corresponds to TRBD1 (5 bases). The germline gives CDR1 MRHNA, CDR2 SNTAGT. This CDR3 has 14 residues. V dropped 5 bases and J dropped 0 bases, with 10 bases sitting between them. Written as DNA, the CDR3 is TGTGCCAGCAGTAACAGGCCCCTGAACACTGAAGCTTTCTTT. Amino acids: CASSNRPLNTEAFF.

This clone was counted a few times. This chain uses TRBV21-1 with TRBJ2-1; the table's D call of TRBD2 was not tested on the DNA. TRBV21-1 is a pseudogene segment. The CDR3 has 20 amino acids. Here the CDR3 DNA reads TGTGCCAGCAGCAAAAGTGGGACTAGCGGGAGACCAAGGCGATACAATGAGCAGTTCTTC. Translating it yields CASSKSGTSGRPRRYNEQFF.

The rearrangement joins TRBV6-6 to TRBJ1-5; D gene unclear. CDR3 length: 15 amino acids. CDR1 is MNHNY and CDR2 is SVGAGI in the germline V gene (reference sequence). V was trimmed by 6 bases and J by 6 bases, leaving 18 bases between them. The CDR3 here is CASRYLRQEGQPQHF. The CDR3 DNA reads as TGTGCCAGCAGGTACCTTCGGCAAGAGGGTCAGCCCCAGCATTTT.

Here the CDR3 reads CASSVDSGITDTQYF. The CDR3 DNA is TGTGCCAGCAGTGTGGATAGCGGGATCACAGATACGCAGTATTTT. V and J are TRBV25-1 and TRBJ2-3; 8 positions agree with TRBD2. Germline V CDR1 and CDR2: MGHDK, SYGVNS. J gave up 2 bases and V 4 bases, and 5 bases lay outside the gene matches. The CDR3 contains 15 residues.